This T cell receptor (beta chain) derives from a study of shared clonotypes between healthy human individuals. The data were produced by immunoSEQ multiplex PCR, yet TCRdb's version contains in-frame clones alone and is incomplete. The table records under 2.5 million clones, about 90% of them present only once. The CDR3 totals 15 residues. Trimming pared 0 bases from V and 2 bases from J, leaving 12 bases between. Germline V lookup: CDR1 SGDLS, CDR2 YYNGEE. The rearrangement uses TRBV9 and TRBJ2-7; possible D gene TRBD2, 5 bases. The sequenced material came from naive CD4+ T cells from PBMCs. Subset meaning: CD45RA+ positively selected. The clonotype was recovered from a man aged 18 to 35 in good health. Some clones in this sample may be carry-over from other donors' samples. Here the CDR3 reads CASSVAVGVPYEQYF. As DNA, the CDR3 is TGTGCCAGCAGCGTAGCTGTCGGGGTTCCCTACGAGCAGTACTTC.